Presented here are 15 T cell receptor beta chains from one specimen sequenced in a study of T cells after yellow fever vaccination. TCRdb re-called the 5' RACE reads with MiXCR, one entry per CDR3 protein. The repertoire holds about 630,000 distinct CDR3 sequences, with 9% to 15% as singletons. The sequenced sample was PBMCs, obtained on the day of the yellow fever booster vaccination. Source of these receptors: a young man who received the YFV17D yellow fever vaccine.

This sequence joins TRBV7-2 and TRBJ2-2; 7 nucleotides line up with TRBD1. This CDR3 spans 13 amino acids. The V gene's germline CDR1 is SGHTA and CDR2 FQGNSA. After removal of 5 bases from V and 4 bases from J, the junction contained 1 base not matched to a gene. CDR3 residues: CASSDRVTGELFF. CDR3 nucleotides: TGTGCCAGCAGCGACAGGGTCACCGGGGAGCTGTTTTTT.

This clonotype was counted a few times. The V call is TRBV7-8, the J call TRBJ1-1; maybe TRBD1 (5 bases). The CDR3 has 16 amino acids. V lost 5 bases to trimming and J lost 1 base, with 17 bases between them. CDR1 is SGHVS and CDR2 is FQNEAQ in the germline V gene. The CDR3, as DNA: TGTGCCAGCAGCCGATTGCAGGGAAGGGAGAACACTGAAGCTTTCTTT. Protein sequence: CASSRLQGRENTEAFF.

The CDR3 region is CASLAGGGFYGYTF. DNA for the CDR3: TGTGCCAGCCTAGCGGGGGGAGGATTCTATGGCTACACCTTC. The chain joins TRBV28 to TRBJ1-2; TRBD1 is a possible D gene (5 bases). V lost 8 bases and J lost 4, with 17 bases in between. Per germline, CDR1 MDHEN and CDR2 SYDVKM. The CDR3 is made up of 14 amino acids.

Ten or more counts support this clonotype. The chain combines TRBV20-1 with TRBJ2-1; 11 bases line up with TRBD2. The length of the CDR3 is 15 residues. Germline CDR1 DFQATT, CDR2 SNEGSKA (reference sequence). V lost 3 bases, J lost 10 bases, and 11 bases stayed unmatched. The CDR3 DNA reads as TGCAGTGCTAGTGTGGTGGGACTAGCGGTTTGGGAGCAGTTCTTC. Protein sequence: CSASVVGLAVWEQFF.

A few counts support this clonotype. V usage is TRBV11-2 and J usage is TRBJ2-7; 9 bases match TRBD2. Germline V CDR1 and CDR2: SGHAT, FQNNGV. The CDR3 spans 15 residues. J lost 3 bases, V lost 1 base, and 4 bases had no gene match. CDR3 amino acids: CASSLASSGVYEQYF. In nucleotides, the CDR3 is TGTGCCAGCAGCTTAGCGTCTAGCGGGGTCTACGAGCAGTACTTC. Variable domain in full (rest from reference TRBV11-2 and TRBJ2-7): EAGVAQSPRYKIIEKRQSVAFWCNPISGHATLYWYQQILGQGPKLLIQFQNNGVVDDSQLPKDRFSAERLKGVDSTLKIQPAKLEDSAVYLCASSLASSGVYEQYFGPGTRLTVT.

This clonotype was found a few times. The chain carries TRBV14 and TRBJ2-6; tentative D call: TRBD1 (6 bases). The V gene lost 0 bases and the J gene lost 0 bases, with 15 bases spanning the gap. The germline V gene encodes CDR1 SGHDN and CDR2 FVKESK. The CDR3 covers 19 residues. The CDR3 loop is CASSQDFQGPTSGANVLTF. DNA of the CDR3: TGTGCCAGCAGCCAAGATTTCCAGGGGCCAACCTCTGGGGCCAACGTCCTGACTTTC.

As DNA, the CDR3 is TGCAGTGCTAAGAAACAGGGAACGGTCACTGAAGCTTTCTTT. Its protein product is CSAKKQGTVTEAFF. V and J are TRBV20-1 and TRBJ1-1; D may be TRBD1 (6 bases). V was cut by 4 bases and J by 4 bases, with 16 bases left in between. The CDR3 totals 14 residues. Germline CDR1 and CDR2: DFQATT and SNEGSKA (reference sequence).

This clonotype has a handful of counts. The chain uses TRBV20-1 and TRBJ2-7; the D is unclear. Germline V gives CDR1 DFQATT, CDR2 SNEGSKA (reference sequence). This CDR3 is 13 amino acids long. Trimming shortened V by 6 bases and J by 1 base, and 13 bases separated the two germline ends. The CDR3 is CSAGQAASYEQYF. The CDR3 DNA is TGCAGTGCAGGGCAGGCGGCTTCCTACGAGCAGTACTTC.

This clonotype was observed a few times. The V gene is TRBV10-1, the J gene TRBJ2-7, with D perhaps matching TRBD2 (5 bases). CDR1 is WNHNN and CDR2 is SYGVQD in the germline V gene (reference sequence). The CDR3 covers 12 residues. Between the trimmed V and J ends, which lost 2 bases and 9 bases, there was a span of 11 bases. The CDR3 region has the DNA TGCGCCAGCAGTGAGCTGAGCGGTTTGCAGTACTTC. It is translated as CASSELSGLQYF.

The sample holds a few counts of this clonotype. The rearrangement uses TRBV27 and TRBJ2-1; D unresolved. The CDR3 has 15 residues. V was trimmed by 3 bases and J by 0 bases, leaving 9 bases between them. The V gene's germline CDR1 is MNHEY and CDR2 SMNVEV (reference sequence). CDR3: CASSLGSPSYNEQFF. The CDR3 DNA is TGTGCCAGCAGTTTGGGGTCGCCCTCCTACAATGAGCAGTTCTTC.

The rearrangement links TRBV5-1 to TRBJ2-1; D assignment may be TRBD1 or TRBD2 (5 bases each). The ends were cut back, 6 bases at V and 7 bases at J, with 20 bases in the middle. The germline V gene encodes CDR1 SGHRS and CDR2 YFSETQ. The CDR3 is 15 amino acids. The chain's CDR3 is CASNTGTGRLNEQFF. As DNA, the CDR3 is TGCGCCAGCAACACCGGGACCGGCCGGTTGAATGAGCAGTTCTTC.

This clonotype was counted a few times. This chain uses TRBV4-3 with TRBJ2-1, with D tentatively TRBD1 or TRBD2 (5 bases each). Germline V CDR1 and CDR2: LGHNA, YSLEER. V was trimmed by 1 base and J by 13 bases, leaving 17 bases between them. CDR3 length: 14 amino acids. The CDR3 region is CASSQGGGSRDQFF. CDR3 sequence (DNA): TGCGCCAGCAGCCAAGGAGGTGGTTCCAGGGACCAGTTCTTC.

This clonotype has just a few counts. The chain has TRBV9 and TRBJ2-7, with a possible D match to TRBD2 (6 bases). The germline V gene has CDR1 SGDLS and CDR2 YYNGEE. The length of the CDR3 is 16 residues. Trimming left V 0 bases short and J 3 bases short, with 16 bases between. The CDR3 DNA follows: TGTGCCAGCAGCGTAGGCCCCTCCGGGGAGGACTACGAGCAGTACTTC. Translated: CASSVGPSGEDYEQYF. Based on the CDR3 plus reference TRBV9 and TRBJ2-7, the full variable domain is DSGVTQTPKHLITATGQRVTLRCSPRSGDLSVYWYQQSLDQGLQFLIQYYNGEERAKGNILERFSAQQFPDLHSELNLSSLELGDSALYFCASSVGPSGEDYEQYFGPGTRLTVT.

This clonotype was detected a few times. The rearrangement uses TRBV10-3 and TRBJ2-2; D possibly corresponds to TRBD2 (6 bases). The CDR3 consists of 14 residues. The ends were cut back, 6 bases at V and 1 base at J, with 9 bases in the middle. The germline CDR1 and CDR2 sequences are ENHRY and SYGVKD. The CDR3 loop reads CAIRLAENTGELFF. The CDR3 nucleotides read TGTGCCATCAGATTAGCGGAGAACACCGGGGAGCTGTTTTTT.

This clonotype was seen a few times. The chain has TRBV25-1 and TRBJ2-5, with 11 positions matching TRBD2. Germline-derived CDR1 and CDR2 are MGHDK and SYGVNS. The ends lost 6 bases at V and 2 bases at J; junction bases unmatched: 11. This CDR3 region has 17 residues. CDR3 coding DNA: TGTGCCAGCAGGTCAATCCTCGGGACTAGCGGACAAGAGACCCAGTACTTC. Encoded protein: CASRSILGTSGQETQYF.